This entry is about one T cell receptor beta chain. The germline CDR1 and CDR2 sequences are MNHEY and SMNVEV (reference sequence). CDR3 length: 15 amino acids. V lost 1 base, J lost 7 bases, and 13 bases lay in between. Clones were read by immunoSEQ multiplex PCR, and TCRdb kept only the in-frame ones, dropping some. The table records a few hundred thousand clones, 65% to 90% of them present only once. The sample is drawn from a study of cytomegalovirus exposure and HLA in healthy donors. The sequence was collected from a woman under 30 in good health and CMV-seronegative. The V and J genes are TRBV27 and TRBJ2-2, with D possibly being TRBD1 (6 bases). Sequences were obtained from PBMCs. The CDR3 DNA follows: TGTGCCAGCAGTTTATTGGGGGCCCTAGGCGGGGAGCTGTTTTTT. Amino acid sequence: CASSLLGALGGELFF.